This T cell receptor (beta chain) was captured in a study of T cells in Graves' hyperthyroidism and ophthalmopathy. Study-wide context: Upon initial diagnosis and before any treatment, peripheral blood was collected.

Germline assignment: CDR1 MNHEY and CDR2 SMNVEV (reference sequence). The CDR3 extends over 15 amino acids. The ends lost 2 bases at V and 5 bases at J; junction bases unmatched: 4. Stable hyperthyroidism: no ophthalmopathy progression over 18 months of follow-up. This clonotype was recorded at least ten times. As yet, its antigen is unknown. Authors of the study amplified TCR beta CDR3 regions from RNA transcripts. The HTBI primer set drove a first-round RT-PCR of the TCR CDR3. TCRdb reprocessed the multiplex PCR reads with MiXCR, giving one entry per CDR3 protein. There are about 300,000 distinct CDR3 sequences in the sample; approximately 15% occur only once, and 7.9% lies in the top ten. Study observations and caveats: Patients with ophthalmopathy were separated from those with stable hyperthyroidism by a 13 V-J model. Within blood appeared most thyroid clonotypes that had expanded above 0.001.

The chain has TRBV27 and TRBJ2-7; 12 bases are shared with TRBD2. The clonotype comes from a woman aged 40-49 years with Graves' hyperthyroidism. The sample taken for sequencing was blood. Written as DNA, the CDR3 is TGTGCCAGCAGTTTAGCTAGCGGGAGGGCGGACGAGCAGTACTTC. Amino acid sequence: CASSLASGRADEQYF.